These 7 T cell receptor beta chains originate from one sample sequenced in a study of T cell repertoires in cytomegalovirus infection. TCRdb re-derived calls from the reads in MiXCR, one entry per CDR3 protein. The table shows approximately 400,000 distinct CDR3 sequences, with approximately 32% occurring only once. Specimen: PBMCs. These receptor sequences come from a human donor in good health (CMV status not recorded). Some clones in this sample may be carry-over from other donors' samples.

This chain links TRBV3-1 with TRBJ1-5; D ambiguous. Germline V gene sequence: CDR1 LGHDT, CDR2 YNNKEL (reference sequence). The CDR3 loop spans 16 amino acids. V shed 6 bases and J shed 4 bases, with 19 bases lying between them. This CDR3 reads CASSQSDLLGNQPQHF. The CDR3 nucleotides read TGTGCCAGCAGTCAAAGTGACCTCTTGGGAAATCAGCCCCAGCATTTT. Using reference TRBV3-1 and TRBJ1-5 for the parts outside the CDR3, the full variable domain is DTAVSQTPKYLVTQMGNDKSIKCEQNLGHDTMYWYKQDSKKFLKIMFSYNNKELIINETVPNRFSPKSPDKAHLNLHINSLELGDSAVYFCASSQSDLLGNQPQHFGDGTRLSIL.

The sample holds many counts of this clonotype. The rearrangement uses TRBV7-2 and TRBJ1-6; D is perhaps TRBD1 (6 bases). The CDR3 totals 14 residues. Trimming removed 4 bases at V and 13 bases at J, with 17 bases between. Germline loops: CDR1 SGHTA, CDR2 FQGNSA. Here the CDR3 reads CASSSYRAEAPLHF. The CDR3 region has the DNA TGTGCCAGCAGCTCATACAGGGCCGAGGCGCCCCTCCACTTT.

This clonotype is a singleton in its sample. The genes are TRBV14 and TRBJ1-6; maybe TRBD1 (5 bases). The V and J ends lost 4 bases and 14 bases respectively, with 24 bases between them. Germline loops: CDR1 SGHDN, CDR2 FVKESK. The CDR3 has 16 amino acids. Written as DNA, the CDR3 is TGTGCCAGCAGCCCTACTCCCATGGGTGATGACAGATCCCTCCACTTT. Translating gives CASSPTPMGDDRSLHF. The full variable domain, with the rest looked up from reference TRBV14 and TRBJ1-6, is EAGVTQFPSHSVIEKGQTVTLRCDPISGHDNLYWYRRVMGKEIKFLLHFVKESKQDESGMPNNRFLAERTGGTYSTLKVQPAELEDSGVYFCASSPTPMGDDRSLHFGNGTRLTVT.

As regards this clonotype: A junction boundary mismatches the germline segment, possibly from a read error. The chain recombines TRBV7-9 with TRBJ1-1; D remains unclear. Germline-derived CDR1 and CDR2 are SEHNR and FQNEAQ (reference sequence). The CDR3 contains 11 residues. This chain's CDR3 is CASSLGGESFF. The CDR3 DNA reads TGTGCCAGCAGCTTAGGAGGTGAATCTTTCTTT. Variable domain in full (rest from reference TRBV7-9 and TRBJ1-1): DTGVSQNPRHKITKRGQNVTFRCDPISEHNRLYWYRQTLGQGPEFLTYFQNEAQLEKSRLLSDRFSAERPKGSFSTLEIQRTEQGDSAMYLCASSLGGESFFGQGTRLTVV.

This clonotype was counted at least ten times. The chain recombines TRBV7-2 with TRBJ2-3; 7 bases are a match to TRBD2. Germline loops: CDR1 SGHTA, CDR2 FQGNSA. The CDR3 spans 15 residues. V shed 5 bases, J shed 5 bases, and the junction held 10 bases outside the gene matches. The CDR3 DNA sequence: TGTGCCAGCAGCCGAGAACCGGGACTAAGAGATACGCAGTATTTT. Encoded protein: CASSREPGLRDTQYF.

This clonotype was recorded a few times. The CDR3: CASTRGSQETQYF. DNA for the CDR3: TGTGCCAGCACCCGCGGGAGTCAAGAGACCCAGTACTTC. This chain links TRBV7-9 with TRBJ2-5; 7 bases agree with TRBD2. CDR1 is SEHNR and CDR2 is FQNEAQ in the germline V gene (reference sequence). The trim removed 7 bases at V and 2 bases at J, leaving 4 bases unmatched. The CDR3 is 13 residues long.

This clonotype has just a few counts. The V call is TRBV7-6, the J call TRBJ2-5, with D perhaps TRBD1 or TRBD2 (6 bases each). Trimming removed 6 bases at V and 5 bases at J, with 25 bases between. The CDR3 runs 17 residues. The germline V gene encodes CDR1 SGHVS and CDR2 FNYEAQ. The CDR3 region has the DNA TGTGCCAGCAGACCGAGCCTAAATGAGGGGGGTAGCGAGACCCAGTACTTC. Translation: CASRPSLNEGGSETQYF.